This TCR beta chain is from a study of quantifying T cell responses using KT2 cells. At the level of the study: RNA was reverse transcribed with TCR alpha and beta constant-region primers.

Study-wide results and limits: Very high KT2 spike-in numbers caused saturation in KT2 sequence detection.

At least ten counts were recorded for this clonotype. Its antigen remains unidentified. The cDNA 3' end received a ligated oligonucleotide with a UMI. First-round PCR used 4 cycles and beta primers RC1.1 and RC1.2 covering TRBC1 and TRBC2. TCRdb reprocessed the UMI-ligation and nested PCR reads via MiXCR and lists one record per CDR3 protein. The data show some 48,000 distinct CDR3 sequences, roughly 10% seen once. KT2 cells were mixed with fixed PBMC numbers at varying ratios. The CDR3 covers 16 residues. In germline, CDR1 is SGHNT, CDR2 YENEEA. J gave up 1 base and V 5 bases, and 6 bases lay outside the gene matches.

V usage is TRBV11-3 and J usage is TRBJ2-5; the match to TRBD2 covers 11 bases. The sequenced sample was PBMCs spiked with cells of the T cell clone KT2. This clonotype was obtained from a human donor. The CDR3 bases are TGTGCCAGCAGCGAAGGGACTAGCGGAATCCAAGAGACCCAGTACTTC. Encoded protein: CASSEGTSGIQETQYF.